This T cell receptor beta chain was observed in a study of PD-1 blockade in mismatch repair-deficient tumors. This table comes from immunoSEQ multiplex PCR, and its TCRdb copy is limited to in-frame clones, with some not included. The sample lists about 68,000 clones, 70% to 85% occurring once. This CDR3 region has 14 residues. The V gene lost 0 bases and the J gene lost 4 bases, with 11 bases spanning the gap. Per germline, CDR1 SGHKS and CDR2 YYEKEE (reference sequence). This material consisted of peripheral blood, taken 2 weeks after starting pembrolizumab. This chain connects TRBV5-5 to TRBJ2-7; a possible D gene is TRBD1 (6 bases). This TCR was recovered from an adult with mismatch repair-deficient cancer. The CDR3: CASSLEIGGYEQYF. The CDR3 DNA is TGTGCCAGCAGCTTGGAAATAGGGGGTTACGAGCAGTACTTC.